Presented here are 5 T cell receptor beta chains from one specimen sequenced in a study of blood T cell repertoires in COVID-19. Measured with immunoSEQ multiplex PCR; TCRdb has only the in-frame clones, and not every one. Among approximately 22,000 clones, roughly 83% were seen once, and the ten largest hold around 23%. Sample: peripheral blood. These receptor sequences come from a man older than 75 with active or convalescent COVID-19.

V is TRBV4-2 and J is TRBJ2-1; tentative D call: TRBD2 (5 bases). This CDR3 comprises 16 residues. CDR1 and CDR2 from the germline V gene are LGHNA and YNFKEQ. V lost 4 bases and J lost 0, with 13 bases in between. CDR3 DNA: TGTGCCAGCAGCCGAAGCCGGGAACCCTCCTACAATGAGCAGTTCTTC. This gives the protein CASSRSREPSYNEQFF.

This clone turned up a few times. This rearrangement joins TRBV5-1 to TRBJ1-2; a possible D gene is TRBD1 (6 bases). Germline CDR1 and CDR2: SGHRS and YFSETQ. The V and J ends lost 4 bases and 5 bases respectively, with 18 bases between them. This CDR3 region has 15 residues. The CDR3 region is CASSGGQTGGYGYTF. CDR3 DNA: TGCGCCAGCAGCGGCGGACAGACCGGTGGGTATGGCTACACCTTC.

The chain couples TRBV6-6 to TRBJ2-7, with TRBD1 identical over 8 bases. This CDR3 region has 15 residues. V was pared by 8 bases and J by 4 bases, with 13 bases of the junction left unmatched. CDR1 is MNHNY and CDR2 is SVGAGI in the germline V gene (reference sequence). CDR3 protein: CASGPGGTGFYEQYF. The CDR3 nucleotides read TGTGCCAGCGGCCCGGGTGGGACAGGTTTTTACGAGCAGTACTTC.

The CDR3, as DNA: TGTGCCAGCAGTCGACGGACTTTCGGGGAAAAACTGTTTTTT. Encoded protein: CASSRRTFGEKLFF. V gene TRBV6-5 combines with J gene TRBJ1-4; D is undetermined. V lost 5 bases to trimming and J lost 8 bases, with 15 bases between them. The CDR3 contains 14 residues. Per the germline V gene, CDR1 is MNHEY and CDR2 is SVGAGI.

This clone was counted only a few times. The gene calls are TRBV5-6 and TRBJ2-1; 9 bases match TRBD2. With V trimmed by 0 bases and J by 4 bases, 2 bases remained unmatched. The CDR3 spans 15 residues. Looked up from germline, CDR1 is SGHDT and CDR2 is YYEEEE. CDR3 loop: CASSLGSGGYNEQFF. The CDR3 DNA sequence: TGTGCCAGCAGCTTGGGTAGCGGGGGATACAATGAGCAGTTCTTC.